Shown below are 27 T cell receptor beta chains from a single sample sequenced in a study of Graves' ophthalmopathy and Graves' hyperthyroidism. CDR3 regions of TCR beta were amplified from RNA transcripts. HTBI primers were used in a first-round RT-PCR, which preceded a second-round multiplex PCR. TCRdb passed the multiplex PCR reads through MiXCR, listing each CDR3 protein once. Of about 210,000 distinct CDR3 sequences in the sample, 25% to 35% are singletons; the top ten hold around 10%. Sequenced: peripheral blood. These receptors came from a man aged 50 to 60 with Graves' ophthalmopathy.

This clonotype was counted between two and nine times. Written as DNA, the CDR3 is TGTGCCAGCAGTTTGTTTTGGGGTGGTAATCAGCCCCAGCATTTT. Protein sequence: CASSLFWGGNQPQHF. This chain joins TRBV27 and TRBJ1-5; no reliable D call. V gave up 3 bases and J gave up 4 bases, with 13 bases separating them. CDR3 length: 15 residues. CDR1 MNHEY and CDR2 SMNVEV come from the germline V gene (reference sequence).

This clonotype was found many times. The CDR3 here is CASSLLTGRAGELFF. The CDR3 DNA sequence: TGTGCCAGCAGTCTGCTGACAGGGAGGGCCGGGGAGCTGTTTTTT. The J gene is TRBJ2-2, the V gene TRBV28; D might be TRBD1 or TRBD2, each matching 7 bases. Germline V gene data show CDR1 as MDHEN and CDR2 as SYDVKM. The CDR3 covers 15 residues. The germline V and J ends were trimmed by 5 bases and 6 bases, with 16 bases remaining between them. Complete variable domain (other parts from reference TRBV28 and TRBJ2-2): DVKVTQSSRYLVKRTGEKVFLECVQDMDHENMFWYRQDPGLGLRLIYFSYDVKMKEKGDIPEGYSVSREKKERFSLILESASTNQTSMYLCASSLLTGRAGELFFGEGSRLTVL.

This clonotype was seen once. Mismatch with germline at one junction end may stem from a read error. The V gene is TRBV5-1, the J gene TRBJ1-1; tentatively, D is TRBD1 (6 bases). There are 15 residues in the CDR3. Germline-derived CDR1 and CDR2 are SGHRS and YFSETQ. The DNA of the CDR3 is TGCGCCGGCAGCTTGGGAGACAGGTGGAACACTGAAGCTTTCTTT. Protein product: CAGSLGDRWNTEAFF.

This chain joins TRBV6-2 or TRBV6-3 and TRBJ2-7; tentative D call: TRBD2 (6 bases). V lost 0 bases and J lost 4, with 13 bases in between. There are 15 residues in the CDR3. Looked up from germline, CDR1 is MNHEY and CDR2 is SVGEGT. The CDR3: CASSYSRRVGYEQYF. For the CDR3, the DNA is TGTGCCAGCAGTTACTCGAGGAGGGTCGGTTACGAGCAGTACTTC.

This clonotype has just a few counts. The chain carries TRBV28 and TRBJ2-2, with a tentative D call TRBD2 (7 bases). Trimming stripped 7 bases from V and 3 bases from J, with 21 bases between. CDR1 and CDR2 from the germline V gene are MDHEN and SYDVKM. The CDR3 is 17 amino acids. This chain's CDR3 is CASIPTAGAGDTGELFF. CDR3 coding DNA: TGTGCCAGCATTCCTACGGCGGGGGCGGGGGACACCGGGGAGCTGTTTTTT.

This clonotype was detected ten times or more. The chain links TRBV6-2 or TRBV6-3 to TRBJ2-2; possibly TRBD2 for D (6 bases). Per the germline V gene, CDR1 is MNHEY and CDR2 is SVGEGT. The CDR3 totals 17 residues. V was pared by 5 bases and J by 3 bases, with 19 bases between. The CDR3 sequence is CASSNPEGRIDTGELFF. CDR3 bases: TGTGCCAGCAGTAACCCCGAGGGGAGGATTGACACCGGGGAGCTGTTTTTT.

The chain has TRBV12-3 or TRBV12-4 and TRBJ1-1; D may be TRBD1 (6 bases). The CDR3 has 17 residues. V was shortened by 5 bases and J by 7 bases, with 26 bases between the two germline ends. CDR3 sequence (DNA): TGTGCCAGCAGTCTCTACCCGGGACATAACGTTGAACGTGAAGCTTTCTTT. This translates into CASSLYPGHNVEREAFF.

V usage is TRBV7-8 and J usage is TRBJ1-2; 12 bases are a match to TRBD1. Trimming took 1 base from V and 7 from J; bases not matched to a gene: 4. Looked up from germline, CDR1 is SGHVS and CDR2 is FQNEAQ. This CDR3 comprises 15 residues. The CDR3, as DNA: TGTGCCAGCAGCTTAGGGGGACAGGGGGCGGGTGGCTACACCTTC. As protein: CASSLGGQGAGGYTF.

This clonotype was counted between two and nine times. The rearrangement links TRBV7-2 to TRBJ1-3; tentatively, D is TRBD1 (5 bases). Germline V gives CDR1 SGHTA, CDR2 FQGNSA. The CDR3 has 23 amino acids. Trimming shortened V by 3 bases and J by 0 bases, and 33 bases separated the two germline ends. CDR3 nucleotides: TGTGCCAGCAGCTTTTCCACAATGGTGGTTGTGTGGTCGGGACCCTCCTCTGGAAACACCATATATTTT. Translating it yields CASSFSTMVVVWSGPSSGNTIYF.

This clonotype has ten or more counts. The chain recombines TRBV12-3 or TRBV12-4 with TRBJ2-7; D is perhaps TRBD2 (6 bases). The V gene lost 5 bases and the J gene lost 7 bases, with 27 bases spanning the gap. The CDR3 has 17 amino acids. The CDR3 sequence is CASSPRSTPGLTTEQYF. The CDR3 nucleotides read TGTGCCAGCAGTCCAAGGAGCACACCGGGACTCACTACGGAGCAGTACTTC.

This clonotype was found many times. This sequence joins TRBV10-3 and TRBJ1-1, with D possibly TRBD1 on 5 matching bases. CDR1 is ENHRY, CDR2 SYGVKD, per germline. This CDR3 region has 15 residues. Trimming took off 0 bases at V and 1 base at J, with 9 bases between the two ends. The CDR3 nucleotides are TGTGCCATCAGTGAGTCAGGCGGGGGGAACACTGAAGCTTTCTTT. As protein: CAISESGGGNTEAFF.

In this sample, this clonotype turned up many times. V is TRBV6-5 and J is TRBJ2-5; D ambiguous. This CDR3 spans 15 amino acids. V lost 2 bases and J lost 2, with 12 bases in between. Germline V CDR1 and CDR2: MNHEY, SVGAGI. CDR3 in DNA: TGTGCCAGCAGTTACGAGGCAACCGTACAAGAGACCCAGTACTTC. Translation: CASSYEATVQETQYF.

This clonotype came up many times. The chain uses TRBV5-4 and TRBJ1-1, with D tentatively TRBD1 (6 bases). In germline, CDR1 is SGHNT, CDR2 YYREEE (reference sequence). The CDR3 covers 14 residues. The V and J ends lost 0 bases and 5 bases respectively, with 11 bases between them. The DNA of the CDR3 is TGTGCCAGCAGCTTGGCGGGGGCGGAAACTGAAGCTTTCTTT. It is translated as CASSLAGAETEAFF.

This clonotype was counted ten times or more. The chain uses TRBV27 and TRBJ1-2; D unresolved. The germline V and J ends were trimmed by 5 bases and 2 bases, with 9 bases remaining between them. Germline assignment: CDR1 MNHEY and CDR2 SMNVEV (reference sequence). The CDR3 runs to 13 residues. The CDR3 bases are TGTGCCAGCAGTATCCGAAGCAACTATGGCTACACCTTC. As protein: CASSIRSNYGYTF.

This clonotype occurred many times. J is TRBJ1-2 and V is TRBV30; possible D gene TRBD1, 5 bases. CDR1 and CDR2 (germline): GTSNPN, SVGIG (reference sequence). Trimming took off 0 bases at V and 3 bases at J, with 17 bases between the two ends. The CDR3 spans 16 residues. The CDR3 spells CAWSVRFGGSYYGYTF. CDR3 nucleotide sequence: TGTGCCTGGAGTGTACGTTTCGGGGGGTCGTACTATGGCTACACCTTC.

The count of this clonotype is one. CDR3 in amino acids: CASSTTGKDQPQHF. CDR3 nucleotides: TGTGCCAGCAGCACGACAGGGAAGGATCAGCCCCAGCATTTT. This chain links TRBV6-1 with TRBJ1-5; 7 positions match TRBD1. The CDR3 sequence is 14 residues long. In germline, CDR1 is MNHNS, CDR2 SASEGT. Trimming removed 6 bases from V and 5 bases from J; junction bases left unmatched: 7.

This clonotype has at least ten counts. The genes are TRBV28 and TRBJ1-1; D possibly corresponds to TRBD1 (6 bases). V lost 4 bases, J lost 3 bases, and 15 bases lay in between. Germline CDR1 is MDHEN and CDR2 is SYDVKM. The CDR3 sequence is 15 residues long. The CDR3 DNA reads TGTGCCAGCAGTTCCCCCTCCGAGGGGGACACTGAAGCTTTCTTT. Translating it yields CASSSPSEGDTEAFF.

This clonotype was observed at least ten times. V is TRBV7-2 and J is TRBJ2-6; D is uncertain. Trimming shortened V by 2 bases and J by 4 bases, and 12 bases separated the two germline ends. Germline V gene sequence: CDR1 SGHTA, CDR2 FQGNSA. The CDR3 spans 16 residues. The CDR3 DNA follows: TGTGCCAGCAGCTTATTACGCGTGGCAGGGGCCAACGTCCTGACTTTC. Its translation is CASSLLRVAGANVLTF.

This clonotype has at least ten counts. This sequence joins TRBV12-5 and TRBJ2-7; possibly TRBD2 for D (5 bases). CDR3 length: 13 residues. Trimming took 1 base from V and 6 from J, leaving 10 bases between them. Germline V CDR1 and CDR2: LGHNT, FRNRAP. The chain's CDR3 is CASGLAVRGEQYF. The CDR3, as DNA: TGTGCTAGTGGTTTGGCGGTACGGGGCGAGCAGTACTTC.

In its sample, this clonotype was seen many times. This chain connects TRBV7-8 to TRBJ1-2, with no clear D. Trimming took off 1 base at V and 5 bases at J, with 11 bases between the two ends. Germline CDR1 SGHVS, CDR2 FQNEAQ. This CDR3 is 14 amino acids long. CDR3 sequence (DNA): TGTGCCAGCAGCTTAGGGACGGAAGTATATGGCTACACCTTC. The encoded protein is CASSLGTEVYGYTF.

The chain recombines TRBV11-2 with TRBJ2-7; D not certain. Trimming cost V 0 bases and J 0 bases, with 9 bases left between them. Germline CDR1 SGHAT, CDR2 FQNNGV. This CDR3 has 15 amino acids. DNA for the CDR3: TGTGCCAGCAGCTTAGAGGGCAGTAGCTCCTACGAGCAGTACTTC. This sequence encodes CASSLEGSSSYEQYF.

This clonotype was seen repeatedly, ten times or more. This chain joins TRBV5-5 and TRBJ2-2; the D call may be TRBD1 or TRBD2 (6 bases each). The CDR3 contains 15 residues. V lost 2 bases and J 1 base, leaving 9 bases between the germline ends. CDR1 is SGHKS and CDR2 is YYEKEE in the germline V gene (reference sequence). CDR3 amino acids: CASSFRGQNTGELFF. The CDR3 DNA is TGTGCCAGCAGCTTTCGGGGGCAGAACACCGGGGAGCTGTTTTTT.

The V call is TRBV20-1, the J call TRBJ1-1; no reliable D call. Germline loops: CDR1 DFQATT, CDR2 SNEGSKA (reference sequence). V was trimmed by 1 base and J by 6 bases, leaving 18 bases between them. The CDR3 length is 15 residues. Here the CDR3 reads CSARVRRVLKAEAFF. For the CDR3, the DNA is TGCAGTGCTAGAGTCAGGCGGGTATTGAAGGCTGAAGCTTTCTTT.

This clonotype was counted at least ten times. The chain joins TRBV12-3 or TRBV12-4 to TRBJ1-3, with TRBD1 matching 7 bases. The CDR3 extends over 15 amino acids. Losses at the gene ends were 3 bases for V and 3 bases for J; bases not matched to a gene: 5. The CDR3 nucleotides read TGTGCCAGCAGTTTTGAGGGGGCTAGTGGAAACACCATATATTTT. It specifies CASSFEGASGNTIYF.

At least ten counts were recorded for this clonotype. J is TRBJ2-7 and V is TRBV19; possibly TRBD2 for D (6 bases). The CDR3 covers 15 residues. The germline gives CDR1 LNHDA, CDR2 SQIVND (reference sequence). V dropped 3 bases and J dropped 2 bases, with 14 bases sitting between them. The CDR3 sequence: CASSIGAGRTYEQYF. The DNA for the CDR3 is TGTGCCAGTAGTATTGGGGCGGGACGCACCTACGAGCAGTACTTC. The full variable domain, its missing parts supplied by reference TRBV19 and TRBJ2-7, is DGGITQSPKYLFRKEGQNVTLSCEQNLNHDAMYWYRQDPGQGLRLIYYSQIVNDFQKGDIAEGYSVSREKKESFPLTVTSAQKNPTAFYLCASSIGAGRTYEQYFGPGTRLTVT.

This clonotype was detected many times. The genes are TRBV6-2 or TRBV6-3 and TRBJ2-4; perhaps D is TRBD1 or TRBD2 (5 bases each). The ends were cut back, 6 bases at V and 7 bases at J, with 22 bases in the middle. CDR1 and CDR2 (germline): MNHEY, SVGEGT. This CDR3 has 16 residues. The CDR3 DNA sequence: TGTGCCAGCAGCCCCGGCGAGGGGCCCGTAGCCAACATTCAGTACTTC. This gives the protein CASSPGEGPVANIQYF.

This clonotype was seen many times. The chain employs TRBV7-2 and TRBJ2-7; no reliable D call. V shed 7 bases and J shed 2 bases, with 9 bases lying between them. Germline V gives CDR1 SGHTA, CDR2 FQGNSA. The CDR3 has 12 residues. The CDR3 reads CASKTDAYEQYF. The CDR3 DNA is TGTGCCAGCAAGACGGATGCCTACGAGCAGTACTTC.